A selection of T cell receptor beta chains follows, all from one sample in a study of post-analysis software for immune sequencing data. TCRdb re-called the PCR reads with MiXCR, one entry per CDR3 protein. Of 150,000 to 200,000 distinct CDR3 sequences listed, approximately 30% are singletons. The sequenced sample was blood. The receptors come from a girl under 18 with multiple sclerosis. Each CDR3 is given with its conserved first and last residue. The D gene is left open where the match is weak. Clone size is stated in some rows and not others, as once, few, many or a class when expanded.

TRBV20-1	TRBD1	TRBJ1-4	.	CSARPRGPKLFF	TGCAGTGCACGGCCGAGGGGGCCAAAACTGTTTTTT
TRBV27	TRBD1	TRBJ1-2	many	CASKGTGTVNYGYTF	TGTGCCAGCAAAGGTACCGGGACAGTCAACTATGGCTACACCTTC
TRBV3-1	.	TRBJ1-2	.	CASSPASAGPPDGYTF	TGTGCCAGCAGCCCGGCGTCGGCAGGCCCCCCGGATGGCTACACCTTC
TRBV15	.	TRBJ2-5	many	CATSRESEGWETQYF	TGTGCCACCAGCAGAGAGTCTGAGGGCTGGGAGACCCAGTACTTC
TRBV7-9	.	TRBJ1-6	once	CASTRDLLSNSPLHF	TGTGCCAGCACCCGGGATCTTCTGAGCAATTCACCCCTCCACTTT
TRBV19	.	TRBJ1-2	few	CASTMVTGTGNYGYTF	TGTGCCAGTACCATGGTAACGGGGACGGGGAACTATGGCTACACCTTC
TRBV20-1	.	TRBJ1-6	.	CSAKGGDSPLHF	TGCAGTGCAAAGGGGGGGGATTCACCCCTCCACTTT
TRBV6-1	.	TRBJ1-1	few	CASGVLVGGWTLNTEAFF	TGTGCCAGCGGGGTATTAGTGGGGGGGTGGACACTGAACACTGAAGCTTTCTTT
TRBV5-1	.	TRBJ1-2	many	CASSLGQNDGYTF	TGCGCCAGCAGCTTGGGACAGAACGATGGCTACACCTTC
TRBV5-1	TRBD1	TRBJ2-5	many	CASSQGQRQETQYF	TGCGCCAGCAGTCAGGGACAGCGACAAGAGACCCAGTACTTC
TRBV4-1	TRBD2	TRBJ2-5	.	CASSQVGLAGRETQYF	TGCGCCAGCAGCCAAGTTGGACTAGCGGGAAGGGAGACCCAGTACTTC
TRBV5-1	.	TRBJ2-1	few	CASSGERAASYNEQFF	TGCGCCAGCAGCGGCGAGCGGGCGGCCTCCTACAATGAGCAGTTCTTC
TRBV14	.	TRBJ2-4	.	CASSQDLGGPGNIQYF	TGTGCCAGCAGCCAAGATCTGGGGGGTCCGGGAAACATTCAGTACTTC
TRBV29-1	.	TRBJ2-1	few	CSVEAGSWNEQFF	TGCAGCGTTGAAGCGGGATCATGGAATGAGCAGTTCTTC
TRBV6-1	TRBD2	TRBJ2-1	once	CASSPRLAGGLSINEQFF	TGTGCCAGCAGTCCCCGACTAGCGGGAGGGCTATCGATCAATGAGCAGTTCTTC
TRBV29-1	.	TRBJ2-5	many	CSVWAQETQYF	TGCAGCGTTTGGGCCCAAGAGACCCAGTACTTC
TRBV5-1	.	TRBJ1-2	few	CASSLTGLDGYTF	TGCGCCAGCAGCTTGACAGGGCTGGATGGCTACACCTTC
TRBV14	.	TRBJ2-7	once	CASSQAWSEQYF	TGTGCCAGCAGCCAAGCTTGGTCCGAGCAGTACTTC
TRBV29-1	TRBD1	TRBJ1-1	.	CSVQTGRGNTEAFF	TGCAGCGTGCAGACAGGGAGAGGGAACACTGAAGCTTTCTTT
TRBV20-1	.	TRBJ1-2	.	CSARARTAYGYTF	TGCAGTGCTAGAGCGCGGACAGCCTATGGCTACACCTTC
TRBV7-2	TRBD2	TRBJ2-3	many	CASSLGVGGRRQYF	TGTGCCAGCAGCTTAGGTGTGGGCGGGAGACGGCAGTATTTT
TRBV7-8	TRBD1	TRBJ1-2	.	CASSLAPGQGGHGYTF	TGTGCCAGCAGCTTAGCGCCGGGGCAGGGGGGCCATGGCTACACCTTC
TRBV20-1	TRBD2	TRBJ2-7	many	CSAPLAGKGYEQYF	TGCAGTGCTCCACTAGCGGGAAAGGGCTACGAGCAGTACTTC
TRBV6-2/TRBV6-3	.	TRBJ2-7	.	CTSSNGLPNEQYF	TGTACCAGCAGTAACGGACTCCCCAATGAGCAGTACTTC
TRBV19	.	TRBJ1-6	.	CASSMQGTNSPLHF	TGTGCCAGTAGTATGCAGGGCACAAATTCACCCCTCCACTTT
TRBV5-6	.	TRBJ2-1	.	CASSLGSLVSSYNEQFF	TGTGCCAGCAGCTTGGGCTCTTTGGTTAGCTCCTACAATGAGCAGTTCTTC
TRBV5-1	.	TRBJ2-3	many	CASSSADTQYF	TGCGCCAGCAGCTCCGCAGATACGCAGTATTTT
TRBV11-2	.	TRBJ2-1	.	CASSRGSYNEQFF	TGTGCCAGCAGCAGGGGGTCCTACAATGAGCAGTTCTTC
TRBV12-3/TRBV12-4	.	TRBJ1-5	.	CASSSVGGVCQPQHF	TGTGCCAGCAGTTCTGTTGGAGGGGTTTGTCAGCCCCAGCATTTT
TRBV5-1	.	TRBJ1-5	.	CAGRPTVASNQPQHF	TGCGCCGGCAGGCCGACAGTCGCTAGCAATCAGCCCCAGCATTTT
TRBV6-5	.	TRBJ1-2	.	CASRWGSDGGYTF	TGTGCCAGCAGGTGGGGCAGCGATGGTGGCTACACCTTC
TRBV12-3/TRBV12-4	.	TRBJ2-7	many	CASSPQHYEQYF	TGTGCCAGCAGTCCCCAGCACTACGAGCAGTACTTC
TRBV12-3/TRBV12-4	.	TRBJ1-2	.	CASSLTDYGYTF	TGTGCCAGCAGTTTAACCGACTATGGCTACACCTTC
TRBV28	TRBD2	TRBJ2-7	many	CASSLSWGGDKTHEQYF	TGTGCCAGCAGCCTTTCGTGGGGGGGGGATAAGACCCACGAGCAGTACTTC
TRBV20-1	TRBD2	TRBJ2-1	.	CSARSLAGTEQFF	TGCAGTGCTAGATCTCTAGCGGGGACTGAGCAGTTCTTC
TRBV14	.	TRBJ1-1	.	CASSQGGENTEAFF	TGTGCCAGCAGCCAAGGGGGGGAGAACACTGAAGCTTTCTTT
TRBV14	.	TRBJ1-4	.	CASSQDTGTANEKLFF	TGTGCCAGCAGCCAGGACACCGGGACTGCCAATGAAAAACTGTTTTTT
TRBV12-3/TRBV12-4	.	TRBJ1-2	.	CASSLLVNYGYTF	TGTGCCAGCAGTTTATTGGTCAACTATGGCTACACCTTC
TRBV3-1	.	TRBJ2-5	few	CASSVWDLETQYF	TGTGCCAGCAGCGTCTGGGATTTAGAGACCCAGTACTTC
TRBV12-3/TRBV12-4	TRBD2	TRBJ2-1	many	CASSSAGTRDHNEQFF	TGTGCCAGCAGTTCCGCCGGGACTAGGGACCACAATGAGCAGTTCTTC
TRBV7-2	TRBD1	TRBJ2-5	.	CTSSIKIDRVETQYF	TGTACCAGCAGCATTAAAATAGACAGGGTAGAGACCCAGTACTTC
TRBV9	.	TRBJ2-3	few	CASSDHLYGGSTDTQYF	TGTGCCAGCAGCGACCACCTTTATGGCGGTAGCACAGATACGCAGTATTTT
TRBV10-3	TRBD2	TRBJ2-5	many	CAGGTKNRVGAGETETQYF	TGTGCAGGGGGGACAAAGAACAGGGTGGGAGCGGGAGAAACGGAGACCCAGTACTTC
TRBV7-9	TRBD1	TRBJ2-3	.	CASSMDRGLTDTQYF	TGTGCCAGCAGTATGGACAGGGGGCTAACAGATACGCAGTATTTT
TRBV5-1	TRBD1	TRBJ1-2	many	CASGIGTDYGYTF	TGCGCCAGCGGCATTGGGACAGACTATGGCTACACCTTC
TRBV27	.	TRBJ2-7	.	CASRDYPTHEQYF	TGTGCCAGCAGGGACTACCCCACCCACGAGCAGTACTTC
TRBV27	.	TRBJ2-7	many	CASTLMGPSGWADEQYF	TGTGCCAGCACCCTAATGGGGCCCTCAGGGTGGGCCGACGAGCAGTACTTC
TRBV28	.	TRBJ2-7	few	CASGWANEQYF	TGTGCCAGCGGTTGGGCTAACGAGCAGTACTTC
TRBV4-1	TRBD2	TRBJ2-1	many	CASSHLAGGNEQFF	TGCGCCAGCAGCCATCTAGCGGGAGGCAATGAGCAGTTCTTC
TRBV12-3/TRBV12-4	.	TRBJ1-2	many	CASSLEGGAYGYTF	TGTGCCAGCAGTTTAGAGGGCGGTGCCTATGGCTACACCTTC
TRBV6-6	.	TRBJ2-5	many	CASSYVRDRQETQYF	TGTGCCAGCAGTTACGTCAGGGACCGCCAAGAGACCCAGTACTTC
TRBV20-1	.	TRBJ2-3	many	CSATSDTDTQYF	TGCAGTGCCACCTCGGACACAGATACGCAGTATTTT
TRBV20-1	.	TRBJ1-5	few	CSASRSDNQPQHF	TGCAGTGCTAGCCGTTCTGATAATCAGCCCCAGCATTTT
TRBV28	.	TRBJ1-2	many	CASTQGYGYTF	TGTGCCAGCACTCAGGGTTACGGCTACACCTTC
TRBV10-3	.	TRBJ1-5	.	CAISELGDNQPQHF	TGTGCCATCAGTGAGCTAGGGGACAATCAGCCCCAGCATTTT
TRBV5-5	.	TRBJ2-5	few	CASSFLPNQEAQYF	TGTGCCAGCAGCTTTCTACCGAACCAAGAGGCCCAGTACTTC
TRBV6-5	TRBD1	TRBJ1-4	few	CASSYSQGAEKLFF	TGTGCCAGCAGTTACTCCCAGGGGGCAGAAAAACTGTTTTTT